This entry lists 13 T cell receptor beta chains sequenced from one sample in a study of T cells in Graves' hyperthyroidism and ophthalmopathy. There were TCR beta CDR3 regions amplified from RNA transcripts. HTBI primers were the set used in a first-round RT-PCR of the TCR CDR3. TCRdb re-called the multiplex PCR reads through MiXCR, storing one row per CDR3 protein. In the table there are 640,000 or so distinct CDR3 sequences, roughly 15% of which are singletons. The sample taken for sequencing was blood. Receptors originate from a middle-aged woman with Graves' ophthalmopathy.

As DNA, the CDR3 is TGCGCCAGCAGCGACTTAAGACAGGGCAACTATGGCTACACCTTC. Protein: CASSDLRQGNYGYTF. The J gene is TRBJ1-2, the V gene TRBV5-1; 7 nucleotides agree with TRBD1. The CDR3 totals 15 residues. Trimming at V came to 4 bases and at J to 2 bases, leaving 8 bases not matched to a gene. Germline V gene lookup returns CDR1 SGHRS and CDR2 YFSETQ.

This clonotype was picked up many times. V gene TRBV18 combines with J gene TRBJ2-5; D perhaps matches TRBD1 (6 bases). CDR1 is KGHSH and CDR2 is LQKENI in the germline V gene. V was pared by 4 bases and J by 1 base, with 16 bases between. The CDR3 is made up of 16 amino acids. CDR3 nucleotides: TGTGCCAGCTCACTGTCTTACGGACAGAGCCAAGAGACCCAGTACTTC. It is translated as CASSLSYGQSQETQYF.

The table lists this clonotype with many counts. V is TRBV28 and J is TRBJ2-7, with TRBD1 matching over 7 bases. The CDR3 length is 13 residues. V shed 6 bases and J 5 bases; nucleotides not matched to a gene: 7. Per germline, CDR1 MDHEN and CDR2 SYDVKM. The CDR3 coding sequence is TGTGCCAGCAGCCCCGACAGGGTAGACGAGCAGTACTTC. It codes for CASSPDRVDEQYF. Complete variable domain (other parts from reference TRBV28 and TRBJ2-7): DVKVTQSSRYLVKRTGEKVFLECVQDMDHENMFWYRQDPGLGLRLIYFSYDVKMKEKGDIPEGYSVSREKKERFSLILESASTNQTSMYLCASSPDRVDEQYFGPGTRLTVT.

In this sample, this clonotype turned up many times. This chain connects TRBV4-1 to TRBJ2-2; the match to TRBD2 covers 7 bases. CDR1 is MGHRA and CDR2 is YSYEKL in the germline V gene. The V segment lost 3 bases and the J segment 6 bases; nucleotides outside the gene matches: 7. This CDR3 is 15 amino acids long. The CDR3 sequence is CASSQATSVSGELFF. The CDR3 coding sequence is TGCGCCAGCAGCCAGGCTACTAGCGTCTCCGGGGAGCTGTTTTTT.

This clonotype showed up many times. CDR3 in DNA: TGTGCCAGCAAGTCCCCGGGACAGGGAAGGAGCGAGCAGTACTTC. Amino acid sequence: CASKSPGQGRSEQYF. V gene TRBV6-2 or TRBV6-3 combines with J gene TRBJ2-7; 9 bases fit TRBD1. Germline CDR1 MNHEY, CDR2 SVGEGT. After removal of 7 bases from V and 6 bases from J, the junction contained 13 bases not matched to a gene. CDR3 size: 15 residues.

This clonotype was counted at least ten times. This chain joins TRBV6-1 and TRBJ2-5, with D possibly called TRBD1 or TRBD2 (6 bases each). The germline V gene has CDR1 MNHNS and CDR2 SASEGT. The germline V and J ends were trimmed by 7 bases and 5 bases, with 14 bases remaining between them. This CDR3 is built from 13 residues. The CDR3 DNA follows: TGTGCCAGCACCGCTACAGGGAGGGAGACCCAGTACTTC. Encoded protein: CASTATGRETQYF.

This clonotype occurred many times. The chain couples TRBV29-1 to TRBJ1-1; D gene unclear. V lost 7 bases, J lost 5 bases, and 8 bases lay in between. CDR3 size: 10 residues. Germline values: CDR1 SQVTM, CDR2 ANQGSEA. Here the CDR3 reads CSAGGTEAFF. The CDR3 nucleotides read TGCAGCGCGGGCGGGACTGAAGCTTTCTTT. Full variable domain (rest looked up from reference TRBV29-1 and TRBJ1-1): SAVISQKPSRDICQRGTSLTIQCQVDSQVTMMFWYRQQPGQSLTLIATANQGSEATYESGFVIDKFPISRPNLTFSTLTVSNMSPEDSSIYLCSAGGTEAFFGQGTRLTVV.

The chain is built from TRBV6-2 or TRBV6-3 and TRBJ2-7; TRBD1 might be the D (6 bases). Trimming left V 2 bases short and J 4 bases short, with 18 bases between. This CDR3 has 16 residues. CDR1 and CDR2 from the germline V gene are MNHEY and SVGEGT. CDR3 region: CASSYPPQGLPYEQYF. CDR3 DNA: TGTGCCAGCAGTTACCCGCCCCAGGGGTTGCCTTACGAGCAGTACTTC.

This clonotype was seen at least ten times. This rearrangement joins TRBV29-1 to TRBJ1-2; D is unclear. CDR1 and CDR2 from the germline V gene are SQVTM and ANQGSEA. This CDR3 is built from 12 residues. V was trimmed by 3 bases and J by 0 bases, leaving 5 bases between them. CDR3 sequence (DNA): TGCAGCGTTGAGGTAGCTAACTATGGCTACACCTTC. This encodes CSVEVANYGYTF.

The sample holds many counts of this clonotype. J is TRBJ2-5 and V is TRBV7-9; D might be TRBD1 (5 bases). This CDR3 comprises 14 residues. V was cut by 1 base and J by 5 bases, with 11 bases left in between. Germline V gene sequence: CDR1 SEHNR, CDR2 FQNEAQ (reference sequence). CDR3 DNA: TGTGCCAGCAGCTTAGTCCCAGGGCCGGAGACCCAGTACTTC. Amino acid sequence: CASSLVPGPETQYF.

This clonotype has more than one count but fewer than ten. This chain uses TRBV27 with TRBJ1-1, with TRBD1 matching 9 bases. Looked up from germline, CDR1 is MNHEY and CDR2 is SMNVEV (reference sequence). This CDR3 comprises 16 residues. Germline trimming cut 1 base from V and 1 base from J; bases unmatched to any gene: 4. CDR3 DNA sequence: TGTGCCAGCAGTTTATTCCGGGACAGGGCGAACACTGAAGCTTTCTTT. This encodes CASSLFRDRANTEAFF.

This clonotype was seen many times. The rearrangement links TRBV20-1 to TRBJ1-5; D is unclear. Per germline, CDR1 DFQATT and CDR2 SNEGSKA (reference sequence). The CDR3 runs to 12 residues. The V and J ends lost 2 bases and 7 bases respectively, with 9 bases between them. The CDR3 here is CSARRGAQPQHF. The CDR3 nucleotides are TGCAGTGCTAGAAGAGGCGCCCAGCCCCAGCATTTT.

This clonotype was recorded many times. This sequence joins TRBV19 and TRBJ2-2; 11 bases match TRBD1. V shed 4 bases, J shed 6 bases, and the junction held 4 bases outside the gene matches. Germline values: CDR1 LNHDA, CDR2 SQIVND (reference sequence). The CDR3 has 15 amino acids. The CDR3 is CASSKDRGLAGELFF. The CDR3 nucleotides are TGTGCCAGTAGTAAGGACAGGGGGCTAGCCGGGGAGCTGTTTTTT. Drawing the rest from reference TRBV19 and TRBJ2-2, the complete variable domain is DGGITQSPKYLFRKEGQNVTLSCEQNLNHDAMYWYRQDPGQGLRLIYYSQIVNDFQKGDIAEGYSVSREKKESFPLTVTSAQKNPTAFYLCASSKDRGLAGELFFGEGSRLTVL.